The 16 T cell receptor beta chains presented below share a single source sample, sequenced in a study of cytomegalovirus exposure and HLA in healthy donors. PCR was performed using 60 Vbeta and 13 Jbeta primers. Method: immunoSEQ multiplex PCR; TCRdb's copy keeps in-frame clones and lacks some. This repertoire shows 60,000 to 100,000 clones, 60% to 85% found once; its top ten account for 1.5% to 2%. What was sequenced was PBMCs. These receptors all come from a man aged 35 to 55 in good health and CMV-seronegative.

V usage is TRBV6-5 and J usage is TRBJ2-1, with D hard to call. Trimming removed 2 bases from V and 6 bases from J, with 11 bases in between. This CDR3 is 14 amino acids long. The germline V gene has CDR1 MNHEY and CDR2 SVGAGI. The CDR3 region has the DNA TGTGCCAGCAGTTACGTCGGCGGCTTCAATGAGCAGTTCTTC. Translation: CASSYVGGFNEQFF.

The chain recombines TRBV14 with TRBJ2-4; TRBD2 might be the D (5 bases). V lost 1 base, J lost 3 bases, and 16 bases lay in between. Germline V gene sequence: CDR1 SGHDN, CDR2 FVKESK. This CDR3 spans 17 amino acids. The CDR3 reads CASSQGVGDEGKNIQYF. CDR3 in DNA: TGTGCCAGCAGCCAAGGAGTGGGAGACGAGGGCAAAAACATTCAGTACTTC.

The chain uses TRBV27 and TRBJ2-1; TRBD2 matches at 7 bases. This CDR3 has 16 amino acids. V shed 4 bases, J shed 0 bases, and the junction held 6 bases outside the gene matches. Germline CDR1 and CDR2: MNHEY and SMNVEV (reference sequence). CDR3 residues: CASSSPPSGSYNEQFF. The CDR3 nucleotides read TGTGCCAGCAGTTCCCCTCCTAGCGGCTCCTACAATGAGCAGTTCTTC.

The V gene is TRBV30, the J gene TRBJ2-2; D may be TRBD2 (5 bases). The CDR3 spans 14 residues. CDR1 and CDR2 from the germline V gene are GTSNPN and SVGIG (reference sequence). V was cut by 3 bases and J by 6 bases, with 14 bases left in between. The chain's CDR3 is CAWRSLAYAGELFF. For the CDR3, the DNA is TGTGCCTGGAGGTCCCTAGCCTACGCCGGGGAGCTGTTTTTT.

This clone was observed a few times. The V gene is TRBV27, the J gene TRBJ2-6, with a possible D match to TRBD2 (5 bases). Trimming stripped 3 bases from V and 0 bases from J, with 18 bases between. Germline CDR1 and CDR2: MNHEY and SMNVEV (reference sequence). The CDR3 loop spans 19 amino acids. CDR3 protein: CASSLGRTRESSGANVLTF. The CDR3 nucleotides are TGTGCCAGCAGTTTGGGAAGGACTCGCGAAAGCTCTGGGGCCAACGTCCTGACTTTC.

This clone was seen only a few times. The chain couples TRBV29-1 to TRBJ2-5; D possibly corresponds to TRBD1 (6 bases). Germline assignment: CDR1 SQVTM and CDR2 ANQGSEA. Between the trimmed V and J ends, which lost 4 bases and 3 bases, there was a span of 9 bases. The CDR3 loop spans 12 amino acids. The chain's CDR3 is CSVGQVKETQYF. DNA of the CDR3: TGCAGCGTTGGACAGGTTAAAGAGACCCAGTACTTC. The variable domain in full, completed from reference TRBV29-1 and TRBJ2-5, reads SAVISQKPSRDICQRGTSLTIQCQVDSQVTMMFWYRQQPGQSLTLIATANQGSEATYESGFVIDKFPISRPNLTFSTLTVSNMSPEDSSIYLCSVGQVKETQYFGPGTRLLVL.

This clone showed up just a few times. J is TRBJ2-4 and V is TRBV19; D is possibly TRBD2 (5 bases). Germline-derived CDR1 and CDR2 are LNHDA and SQIVND (reference sequence). The CDR3 is 14 amino acids. V gave up 11 bases and J gave up 0 bases, with 14 bases separating them. The CDR3 DNA sequence: TGTGCCGTGACGGGGAGAGAAGCCAAAAACATTCAGTACTTC. This encodes CAVTGREAKNIQYF.

The chain joins TRBV19 to TRBJ1-2; D not resolved. V lost 2 bases and J 0 bases, leaving 13 bases between the germline ends. Germline-derived CDR1 and CDR2 are LNHDA and SQIVND (reference sequence). This CDR3 comprises 16 residues. The CDR3 bases are TGTGCCAGTAGTATATCGCCCGGCGGAGCTAACTATGGCTACACCTTC. This gives the protein CASSISPGGANYGYTF.

The chain joins TRBV11-2 to TRBJ1-4; TRBD1 matches at 9 bases. CDR3 size: 14 residues. V shed 4 bases, J shed 7 bases, and the junction held 4 bases outside the gene matches. Germline V CDR1 and CDR2: SGHAT, FQNNGV. The CDR3 DNA reads TGTGCCAGCAGCTCGGGACAGGGTGCTGAAAAACTGTTTTTT. Its protein is CASSSGQGAEKLFF.

The chain is built from TRBV10-3 and TRBJ1-2; 8 bases map to TRBD1. Germline trimming cut 10 bases from V and 1 base from J; bases unmatched to any gene: 11. Germline lookup yields CDR1 ENHRY and CDR2 SYGVKD. The CDR3 consists of 15 residues. The CDR3 DNA sequence: TGTGCCAGCCACCGGACAGGGATCGGTAACTATGGCTACACCTTC. This translates into CASHRTGIGNYGYTF.

This chain links TRBV6-6 with TRBJ2-7; TRBD1 matches at 9 bases. The V gene's germline CDR1 is MNHNY and CDR2 SVGAGI (reference sequence). The V gene end was trimmed by 7 bases and the J gene end by 4 bases; junction bases not matched to a gene: 11. CDR3 size: 15 residues. The CDR3 nucleotides read TGTGCCAGCAACGATCCGGGACAGGGTGATTACGAGCAGTACTTC. The encoded protein is CASNDPGQGDYEQYF.

The chain employs TRBV9 and TRBJ1-1, with TRBD1 matching 7 bases. Germline CDR1 and CDR2: SGDLS and YYNGEE. J lost 4 bases, V lost 3 bases, and 3 bases had no gene match. The CDR3 has 13 residues. The CDR3 sequence is CASSGQGSTEAFF. CDR3 bases: TGTGCCAGCAGCGGACAGGGAAGCACTGAAGCTTTCTTT.

This chain uses TRBV28 with TRBJ1-1, with TRBD1 as a possible D gene (5 bases). In germline, CDR1 is MDHEN, CDR2 SYDVKM. The V end was cut by 6 bases, the J end by 1 base, with 9 bases between. The CDR3 loop spans 13 amino acids. In nucleotides, the CDR3 is TGTGCCAGCAGGGGGCAGGGGAACACTGAAGCTTTCTTT. Translating gives CASRGQGNTEAFF. The whole variable domain, filled in from reference TRBV28 and TRBJ1-1, reads DVKVTQSSRYLVKRTGEKVFLECVQDMDHENMFWYRQDPGLGLRLIYFSYDVKMKEKGDIPEGYSVSREKKERFSLILESASTNQTSMYLCASRGQGNTEAFFGQGTRLTVV.

This clone was counted a single time. The chain recombines TRBV30 with TRBJ1-6, with 12 bases fitting TRBD1. The V gene's germline CDR1 is GTSNPN and CDR2 SVGIG (reference sequence). CDR3 size: 14 residues. The trim removed 0 bases at V and 10 bases at J, leaving 1 base unmatched. The CDR3 sequence is CAWSVGTGGSPLHF. Here the CDR3 DNA reads TGTGCCTGGAGTGTCGGGACAGGGGGCTCACCCCTCCACTTT.

This clone was observed once. This rearrangement joins TRBV27 to TRBJ2-5; no clear D gene. The assigned J gene may be wrong: the sequence end matches TRBJ2-7 better. The CDR3 runs 15 residues. The germline CDR1 and CDR2 sequences are MNHEY and SMNVEV (reference sequence). The CDR3 is CASSPAPQAPYEQYF. CDR3 nucleotides: TGTGCCAGCAGCCCGGCCCCTCAGGCACCCTACGAGCAGTACTTC.

The rearrangement links TRBV11-2 to TRBJ2-1; 9 bases match TRBD1. In germline, CDR1 is SGHAT, CDR2 FQNNGV. V gave up 4 bases and J gave up 9 bases; unmatched junction bases: 7. The CDR3 has 14 residues. The CDR3: CASSSGTGYLEQFF. Here the CDR3 DNA reads TGTGCCAGCAGCTCCGGGACAGGGTATCTTGAGCAGTTCTTC. Together with reference TRBV11-2 and TRBJ2-1, the CDR3 gives the full variable domain: EAGVAQSPRYKIIEKRQSVAFWCNPISGHATLYWYQQILGQGPKLLIQFQNNGVVDDSQLPKDRFSAERLKGVDSTLKIQPAKLEDSAVYLCASSSGTGYLEQFFGPGTRLTVL.